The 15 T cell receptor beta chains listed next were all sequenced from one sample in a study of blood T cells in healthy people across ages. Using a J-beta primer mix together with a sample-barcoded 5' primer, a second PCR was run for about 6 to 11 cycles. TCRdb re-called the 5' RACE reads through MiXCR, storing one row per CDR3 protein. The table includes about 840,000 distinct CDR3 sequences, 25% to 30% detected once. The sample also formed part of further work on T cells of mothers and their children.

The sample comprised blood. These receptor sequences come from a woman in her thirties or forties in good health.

As DNA, the CDR3 is TGTGCCAGCAGTGAAACGCAGGGGACCTACGAGCAGTACTTC. It is translated as CASSETQGTYEQYF. This chain links TRBV2 with TRBJ2-7; maybe TRBD1 (6 bases). With 2 bases removed from V and 2 bases from J, the gap between germline ends came to 10 bases. CDR3 size: 14 residues. Germline V gives CDR1 SNHLY, CDR2 FYNNEI.

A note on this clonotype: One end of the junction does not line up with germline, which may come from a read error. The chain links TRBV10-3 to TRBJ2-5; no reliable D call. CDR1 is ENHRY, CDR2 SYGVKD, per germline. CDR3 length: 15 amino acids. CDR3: CAVSESAAFQETQYF. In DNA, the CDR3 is TGTGCCGTCAGTGAGTCAGCAGCATTTCAAGAGACCCAGTACTTC.

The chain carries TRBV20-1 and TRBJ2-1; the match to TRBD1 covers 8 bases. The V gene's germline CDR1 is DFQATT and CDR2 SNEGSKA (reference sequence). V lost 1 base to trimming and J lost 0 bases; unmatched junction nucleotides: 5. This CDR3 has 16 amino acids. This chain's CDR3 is CSARAPTGDSYNEQFF. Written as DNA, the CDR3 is TGCAGTGCTAGAGCCCCGACAGGGGACTCCTACAATGAGCAGTTCTTC.

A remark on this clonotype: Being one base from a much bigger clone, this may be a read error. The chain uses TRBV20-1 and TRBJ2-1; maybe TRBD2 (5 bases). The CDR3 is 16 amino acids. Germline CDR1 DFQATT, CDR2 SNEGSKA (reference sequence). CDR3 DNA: TGCAGTGCTAGAGATGGTATAGCGAGCTCCTGCAATGAGCAGTTCTTC. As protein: CSARDGIASSCNEQFF.

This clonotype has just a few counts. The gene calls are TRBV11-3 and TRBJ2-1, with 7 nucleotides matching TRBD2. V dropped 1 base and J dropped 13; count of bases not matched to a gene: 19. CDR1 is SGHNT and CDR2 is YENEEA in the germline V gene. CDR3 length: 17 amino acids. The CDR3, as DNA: TGTGCCAGCAGCTTAGGTGGACTAGAAGTCAACGGGGAGACCCAGTTCTTC. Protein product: CASSLGGLEVNGETQFF.

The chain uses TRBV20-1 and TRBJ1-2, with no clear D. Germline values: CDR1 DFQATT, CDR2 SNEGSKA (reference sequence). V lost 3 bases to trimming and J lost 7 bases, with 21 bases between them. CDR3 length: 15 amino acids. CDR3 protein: CSARSLNRHVGGYTF. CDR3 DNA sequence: TGCAGTGCTAGGAGCCTAAACAGACACGTCGGTGGCTACACCTTC.

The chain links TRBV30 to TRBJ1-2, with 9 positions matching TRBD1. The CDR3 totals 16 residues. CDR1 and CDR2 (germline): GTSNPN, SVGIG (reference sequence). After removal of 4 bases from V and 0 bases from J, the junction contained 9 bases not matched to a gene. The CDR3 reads CAWKKGRTGANYGYTF. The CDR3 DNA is TGTGCCTGGAAGAAGGGAAGGACAGGGGCTAACTATGGCTACACCTTC.

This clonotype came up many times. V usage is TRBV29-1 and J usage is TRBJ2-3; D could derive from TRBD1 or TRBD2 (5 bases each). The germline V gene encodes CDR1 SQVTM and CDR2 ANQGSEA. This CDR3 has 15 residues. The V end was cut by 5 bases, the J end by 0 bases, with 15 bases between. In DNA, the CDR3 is TGCAGCGTTCACGTCCGGGACCGTAGCACAGATACGCAGTATTTT. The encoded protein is CSVHVRDRSTDTQYF.

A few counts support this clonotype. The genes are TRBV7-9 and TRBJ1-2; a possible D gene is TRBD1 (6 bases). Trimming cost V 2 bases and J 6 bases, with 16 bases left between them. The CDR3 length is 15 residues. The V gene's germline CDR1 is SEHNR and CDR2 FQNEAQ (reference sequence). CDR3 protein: CASSLPTGGADGYTF. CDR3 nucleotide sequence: TGTGCCAGCAGCTTACCTACGGGGGGCGCGGATGGCTACACCTTC.

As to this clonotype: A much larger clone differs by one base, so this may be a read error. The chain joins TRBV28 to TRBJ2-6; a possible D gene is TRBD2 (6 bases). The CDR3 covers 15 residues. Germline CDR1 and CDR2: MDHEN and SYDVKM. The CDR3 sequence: CASIRPGGGANALTF. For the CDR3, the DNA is TGTGCCAGCATCCGGCCGGGCGGAGGGGCCAACGCCCTGACTTTC.

The chain's CDR3 is CATSVPRQGREQYF. Written as DNA, the CDR3 is TGTGCCACCAGTGTCCCCAGACAGGGAAGGGAGCAGTACTTC. The chain carries TRBV24-1 and TRBJ2-7, with 7 bases that match TRBD1. Trimming at V came to 5 bases and at J to 7 bases, leaving 10 bases not matched to a gene. The CDR3 has 14 amino acids. CDR1 KGHDR and CDR2 SFDVKD come from the germline V gene.

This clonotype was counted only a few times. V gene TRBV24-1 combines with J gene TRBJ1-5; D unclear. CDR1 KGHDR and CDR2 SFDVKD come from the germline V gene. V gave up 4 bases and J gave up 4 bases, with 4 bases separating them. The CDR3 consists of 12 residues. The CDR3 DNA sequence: TGTGCCACCAGTGACATGAATCAGCCCCAGCATTTT. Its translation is CATSDMNQPQHF.

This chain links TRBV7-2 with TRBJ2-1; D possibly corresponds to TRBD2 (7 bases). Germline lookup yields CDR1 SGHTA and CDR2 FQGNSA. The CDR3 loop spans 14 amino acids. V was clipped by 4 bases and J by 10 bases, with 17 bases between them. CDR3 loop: CASSSSGARGEQFF. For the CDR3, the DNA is TGTGCCAGCAGCTCGAGCGGGGCAAGGGGGGAGCAGTTCTTC. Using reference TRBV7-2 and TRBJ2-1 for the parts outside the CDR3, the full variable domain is GAGVSQSPSNKVTEKGKDVELRCDPISGHTALYWYRQSLGQGLEFLIYFQGNSAPDKSGLPSDRFSAERTGGSVSTLTIQRTQQEDSAVYLCASSSSGARGEQFFGPGTRLTVL.

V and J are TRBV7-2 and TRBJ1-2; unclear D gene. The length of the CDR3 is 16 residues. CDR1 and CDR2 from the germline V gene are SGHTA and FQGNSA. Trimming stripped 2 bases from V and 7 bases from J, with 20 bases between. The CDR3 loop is CASSLSRPVGPIGYTF. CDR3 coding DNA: TGTGCCAGCAGCTTATCCAGACCCGTTGGTCCTATTGGCTACACCTTC.

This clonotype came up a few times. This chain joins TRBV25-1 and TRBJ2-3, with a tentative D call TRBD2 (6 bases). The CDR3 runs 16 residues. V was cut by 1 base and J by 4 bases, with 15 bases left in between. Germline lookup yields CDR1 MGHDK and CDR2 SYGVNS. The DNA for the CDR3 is TGTGCCAGCAGTGAATCGGGGCGGGGTGACTCAGATACGCAGTATTTT. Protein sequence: CASSESGRGDSDTQYF.